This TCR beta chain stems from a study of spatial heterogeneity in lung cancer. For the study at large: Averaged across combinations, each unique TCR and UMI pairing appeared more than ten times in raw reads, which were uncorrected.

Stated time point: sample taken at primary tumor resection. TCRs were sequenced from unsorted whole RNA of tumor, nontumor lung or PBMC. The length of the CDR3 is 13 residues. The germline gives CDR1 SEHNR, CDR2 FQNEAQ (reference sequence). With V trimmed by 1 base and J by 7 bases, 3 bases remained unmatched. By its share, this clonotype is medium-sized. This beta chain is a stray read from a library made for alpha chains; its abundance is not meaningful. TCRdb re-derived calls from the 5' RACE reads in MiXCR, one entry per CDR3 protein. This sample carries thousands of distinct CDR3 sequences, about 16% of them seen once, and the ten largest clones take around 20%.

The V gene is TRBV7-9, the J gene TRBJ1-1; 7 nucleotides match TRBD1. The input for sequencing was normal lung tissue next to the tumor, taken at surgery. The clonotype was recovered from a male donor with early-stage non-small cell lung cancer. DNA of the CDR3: TGTGCCAGCAGCTTAGGGCAGGGGGTTGAAGCTTTCTTT. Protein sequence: CASSLGQGVEAFF.